This T cell receptor (beta chain) is from a study of blood T cell repertoires in COVID-19. Original analysis: Amplified reference gene primers provided the basis for estimating nucleated cell counts. Sequenced by immunoSEQ multiplex PCR; TCRdb stores in-frame clones only, minus some. V and J calls and clone size follow that table, whereas D and trimming were derived from the DNA. The data hold about 170,000 clones, with about 88% observed a single time. The V gene lost 0 bases and the J gene lost 5 bases, with 4 bases spanning the gap. The CDR3 sequence is 12 residues long. Germline V CDR1 and CDR2: SGHNT, YENEEA.

The V and J genes are TRBV11-3 and TRBJ1-1, with unresolved D. This TCR was recovered from a man aged 60 to 75 with acute or convalescent COVID-19. Material for sequencing was peripheral blood. CDR3 bases: TGTGCCAGCAGCTTAGAGGAGACTGAAGCTTTCTTT. Translated, it gives CASSLEETEAFF.